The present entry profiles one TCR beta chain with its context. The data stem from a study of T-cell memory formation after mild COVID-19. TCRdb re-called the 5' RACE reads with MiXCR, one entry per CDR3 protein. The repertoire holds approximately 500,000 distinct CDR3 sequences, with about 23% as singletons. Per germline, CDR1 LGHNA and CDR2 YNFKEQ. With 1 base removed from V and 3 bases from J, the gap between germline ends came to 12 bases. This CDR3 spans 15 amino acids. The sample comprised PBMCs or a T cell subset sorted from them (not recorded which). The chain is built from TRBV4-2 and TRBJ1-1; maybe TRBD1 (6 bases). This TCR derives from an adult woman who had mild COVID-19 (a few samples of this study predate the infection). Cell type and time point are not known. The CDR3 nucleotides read TGTGCCAGCAGCCAAGTTGATAAGGGGGACACTGAAGCTTTCTTT. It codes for CASSQVDKGDTEAFF.